This paragraph reports one T cell receptor (beta chain). V was shortened by 0 bases and J by 4 bases, with 10 bases between the two germline ends. The CDR3 length is 15 residues. In germline, CDR1 is LNHDA, CDR2 SQIVND (reference sequence). TCRdb re-called the RT-PCR reads with MiXCR, one entry per CDR3 protein. In the table there are 750,000 to 850,000 distinct CDR3 sequences, 15% to 20% of which are singletons. This entry belongs to a study of response to subunit inactivated influenza vaccine. The sequences come from PBMCs from blood, collected roughly 5 days after vaccination. This chain uses TRBV19 with TRBJ1-5, with a tentative D call TRBD1 (5 bases). This clonotype was sampled from a man over 45 who received an inactivated influenza vaccine. DNA of the CDR3: TGTGCCAGTAGTATAGATGACAGATGGAATCAGCCCCAGCATTTT. Translated: CASSIDDRWNQPQHF.